This entry describes one T cell receptor beta chain. Its matching antigen is unknown. The sample comes from a study of immune evolution from preneoplasia to lung adenocarcinoma. Broader study findings: Later-stage lesions appeared to have more T cells, more diversity, less clonality.

The V gene's germline CDR1 is MRHNA and CDR2 SNTAGT. The CDR3 has 13 residues. V was clipped by 4 bases and J by 7 bases, with 11 bases between them. TCRdb's table, derived via immunoSEQ multiplex PCR, lists solely in-frame clones and lacks some. The sample carries 3,000 or so clones, about 87% recorded once. Sequenced input: FFPE invasive lung adenocarcinoma tissue. This TCR derives from a person between 65 and 80 years old with invasive lung adenocarcinoma. This chain links TRBV6-4 with TRBJ1-5; D uncertain. In nucleotides, the CDR3 is TGTGCCAGCAGTGTGGAGGGAGGACAGCCCCAGCATTTT. Amino acids: CASSVEGGQPQHF.